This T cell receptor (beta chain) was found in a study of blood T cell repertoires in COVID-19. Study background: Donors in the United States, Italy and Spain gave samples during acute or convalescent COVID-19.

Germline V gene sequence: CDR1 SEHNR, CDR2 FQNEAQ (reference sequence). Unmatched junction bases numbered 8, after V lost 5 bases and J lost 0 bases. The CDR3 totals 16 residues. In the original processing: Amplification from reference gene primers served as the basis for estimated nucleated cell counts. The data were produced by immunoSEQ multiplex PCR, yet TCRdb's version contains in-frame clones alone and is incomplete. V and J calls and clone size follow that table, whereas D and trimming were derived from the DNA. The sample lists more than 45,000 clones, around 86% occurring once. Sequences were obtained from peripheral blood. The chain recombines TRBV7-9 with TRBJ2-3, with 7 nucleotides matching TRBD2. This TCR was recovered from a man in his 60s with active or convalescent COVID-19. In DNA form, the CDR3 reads TGTGCCAGCAGCGAGGGGCTAGCGGAGAGCACAGATACGCAGTATTTT. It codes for CASSEGLAESTDTQYF.